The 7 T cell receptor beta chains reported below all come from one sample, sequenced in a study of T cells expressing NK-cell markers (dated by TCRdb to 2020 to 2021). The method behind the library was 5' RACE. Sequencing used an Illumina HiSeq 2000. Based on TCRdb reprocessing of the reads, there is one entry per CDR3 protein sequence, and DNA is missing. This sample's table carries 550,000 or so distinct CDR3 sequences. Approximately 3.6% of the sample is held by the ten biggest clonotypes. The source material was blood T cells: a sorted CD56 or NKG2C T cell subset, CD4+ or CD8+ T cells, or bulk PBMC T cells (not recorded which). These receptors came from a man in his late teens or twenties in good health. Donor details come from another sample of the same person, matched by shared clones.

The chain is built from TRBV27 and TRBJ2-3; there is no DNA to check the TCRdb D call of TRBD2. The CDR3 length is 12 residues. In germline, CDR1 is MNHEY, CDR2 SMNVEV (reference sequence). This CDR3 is CASSALTGTSYF.

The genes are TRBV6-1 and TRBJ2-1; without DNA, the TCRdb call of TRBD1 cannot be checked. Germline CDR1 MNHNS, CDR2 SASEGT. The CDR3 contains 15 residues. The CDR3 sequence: CASSLAGSTVNEQFF.

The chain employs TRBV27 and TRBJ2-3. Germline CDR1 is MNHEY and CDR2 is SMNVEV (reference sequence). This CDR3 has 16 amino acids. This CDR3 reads CASSLYSGASTDTQYF.

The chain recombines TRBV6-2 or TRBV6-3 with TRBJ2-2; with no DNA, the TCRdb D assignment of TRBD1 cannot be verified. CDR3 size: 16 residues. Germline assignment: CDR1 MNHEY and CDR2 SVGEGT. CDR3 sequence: CASNPGTGLLPGELFF.

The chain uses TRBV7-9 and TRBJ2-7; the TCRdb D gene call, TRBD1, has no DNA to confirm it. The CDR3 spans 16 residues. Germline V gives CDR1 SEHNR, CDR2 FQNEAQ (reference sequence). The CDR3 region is CASSSFSGTDGYEQYF.

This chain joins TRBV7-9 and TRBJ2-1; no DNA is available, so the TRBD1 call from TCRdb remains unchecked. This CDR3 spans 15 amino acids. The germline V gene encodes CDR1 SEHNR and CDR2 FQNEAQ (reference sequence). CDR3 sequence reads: CASSQAVGGYNEQFF.

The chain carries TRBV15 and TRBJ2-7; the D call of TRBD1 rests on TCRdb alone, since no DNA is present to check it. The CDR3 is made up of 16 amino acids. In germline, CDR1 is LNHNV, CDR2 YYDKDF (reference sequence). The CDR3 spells CATSRDPGTESYEQYF.